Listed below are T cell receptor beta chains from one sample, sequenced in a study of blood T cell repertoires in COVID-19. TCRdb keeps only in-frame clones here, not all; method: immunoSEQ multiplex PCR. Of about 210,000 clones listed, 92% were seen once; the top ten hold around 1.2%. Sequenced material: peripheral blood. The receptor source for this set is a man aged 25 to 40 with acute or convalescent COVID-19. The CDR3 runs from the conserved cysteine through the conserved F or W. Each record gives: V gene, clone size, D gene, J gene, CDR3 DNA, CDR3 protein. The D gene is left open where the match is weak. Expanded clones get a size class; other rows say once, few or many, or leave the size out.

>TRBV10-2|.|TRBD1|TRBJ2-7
TGCGCCACCTCGCCCGCCGGGGGACAGGGCTACGAGCAGTACTTC
CATSPAGGQGYEQYF
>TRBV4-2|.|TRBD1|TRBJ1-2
TGTGCCAGCAGCCAAGACGTCGGGACAGGGTGGTATGGCTACACCTTC
CASSQDVGTGWYGYTF
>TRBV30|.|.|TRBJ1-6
TGTGCCTGGAGTGCACAGGGTGGATCACCCCTCCACTTT
CAWSAQGGSPLHF
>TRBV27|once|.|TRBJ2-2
TGTGCCAGCAGTTTATATCAGGGAGGGAACACCGGGGAGCTGTTTTTT
CASSLYQGGNTGELFF
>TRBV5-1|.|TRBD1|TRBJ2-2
TGCGCCAGCCGGAGACAGGGCGTTGACACCGGGGAGCTGTTTTTT
CASRRQGVDTGELFF
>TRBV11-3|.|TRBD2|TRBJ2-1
TGTGCCAGCAGCTCCGGGACTAGCGTCTACAATGAGCAGTTCTTC
CASSSGTSVYNEQFF
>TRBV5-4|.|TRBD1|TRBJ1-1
TGTGCCAGCAGCTCCAGGGGGCAGACTGAAGCTTTCTTT
CASSSRGQTEAFF
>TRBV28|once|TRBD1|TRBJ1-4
TGTGCCAGCAGACTGACAGGGACTAATGAAAAACTGTTTTTT
CASRLTGTNEKLFF
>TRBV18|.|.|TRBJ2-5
TGTGCCAGCTCACTCCTATTCGAGGGAGAGACCCAGTACTTC
CASSLLFEGETQYF
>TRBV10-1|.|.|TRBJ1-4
TGCGCCAGCAGTGAGCTAGAGACCATATCGAATGAAAAACTGTTTTTT
CASSELETISNEKLFF
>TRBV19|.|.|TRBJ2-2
TGTGCCAGTAGTACTAGCAACACCGGGGAGCTGTTTTTT
CASSTSNTGELFF
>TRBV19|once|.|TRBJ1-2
TGTGCCAGTAGTATCCAGGCCAAAACGTATGGCTACACCTTC
CASSIQAKTYGYTF
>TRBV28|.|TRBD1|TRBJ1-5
TGTGCCAGCAGTTCACAGGGGGGAGTTCAGCCCCAGCATTTT
CASSSQGGVQPQHF
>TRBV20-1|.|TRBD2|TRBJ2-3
TGCAGTGCTAGTAGGACTAGCGGGAGTTCAGATACGCAGTATTTT
CSASRTSGSSDTQYF
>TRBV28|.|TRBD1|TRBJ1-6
TGTGCCAGCGGGACAGAAAATTCACCCCTCCACTTT
CASGTENSPLHF
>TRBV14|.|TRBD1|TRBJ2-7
TGTGCCAGCAGCCAAGGCAGGGGGCTATACGAGCAGTACTTC
CASSQGRGLYEQYF
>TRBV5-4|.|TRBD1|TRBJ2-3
TGTGCCAGCAGCCTGGGACAGGTTCTTAGCACAGATACGCAGTATTTT
CASSLGQVLSTDTQYF
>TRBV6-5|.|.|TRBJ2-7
TGTGCCAGCGGGAGTGACGCGATTGGGGAGCAGTACTTC
CASGSDAIGEQYF
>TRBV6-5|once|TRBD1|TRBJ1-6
TGTGCCAGCAGTTACGAGGGGGCGAAGAATTCACCCCTCCACTTT
CASSYEGAKNSPLHF
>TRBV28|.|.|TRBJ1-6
TGTGCCAGCAGGGTCCTGGTTGGGCCCTCTTCACCCCTCCACTTT
CASRVLVGPSSPLHF
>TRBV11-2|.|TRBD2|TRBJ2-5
TGTGCCAGCAGCCCAGGACTAGCGGGGGGGCGGAGGGGTCAAGAGACCCAGTACTTC
CASSPGLAGGRRGQETQYF
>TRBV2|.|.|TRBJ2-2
TGTGCCAGCAAGTGGGAGCACACCGGGGAGCTGTTTTTT
CASKWEHTGELFF
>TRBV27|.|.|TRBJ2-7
TGTGCCAGCTTCGGACAGCCTTCCTACGAGCAGTACTTC
CASFGQPSYEQYF
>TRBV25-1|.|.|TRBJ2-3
TGTGCCAGCAGGGGACTTTTTAGCACAGATACGCAGTATTTT
CASRGLFSTDTQYF